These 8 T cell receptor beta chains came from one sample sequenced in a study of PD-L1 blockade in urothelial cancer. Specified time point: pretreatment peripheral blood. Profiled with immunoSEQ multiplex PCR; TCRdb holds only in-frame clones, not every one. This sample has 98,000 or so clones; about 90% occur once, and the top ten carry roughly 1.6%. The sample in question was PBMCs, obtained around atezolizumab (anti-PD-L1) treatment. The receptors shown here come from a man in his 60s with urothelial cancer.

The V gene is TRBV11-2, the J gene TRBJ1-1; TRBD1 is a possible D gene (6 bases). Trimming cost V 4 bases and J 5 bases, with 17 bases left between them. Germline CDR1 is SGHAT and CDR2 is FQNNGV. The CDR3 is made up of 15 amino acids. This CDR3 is CASSSLLTTGTEAFF. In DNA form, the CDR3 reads TGTGCCAGCAGCTCCCTACTAACTACAGGGACTGAAGCTTTCTTT.

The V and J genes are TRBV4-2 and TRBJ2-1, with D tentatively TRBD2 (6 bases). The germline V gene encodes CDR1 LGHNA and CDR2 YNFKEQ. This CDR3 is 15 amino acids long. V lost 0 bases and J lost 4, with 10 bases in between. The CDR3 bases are TGTGCCAGCAGCCAAGAGGCGGGACCGTACAATGAGCAGTTCTTC. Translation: CASSQEAGPYNEQFF.

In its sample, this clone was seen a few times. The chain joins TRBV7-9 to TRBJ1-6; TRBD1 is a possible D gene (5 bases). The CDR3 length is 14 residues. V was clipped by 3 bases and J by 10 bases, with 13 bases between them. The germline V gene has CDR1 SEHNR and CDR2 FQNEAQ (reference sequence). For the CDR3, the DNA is TGTGCCAGCAGCTTGCGGGGCCAGGGATCACCCCTCCACTTT. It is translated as CASSLRGQGSPLHF.

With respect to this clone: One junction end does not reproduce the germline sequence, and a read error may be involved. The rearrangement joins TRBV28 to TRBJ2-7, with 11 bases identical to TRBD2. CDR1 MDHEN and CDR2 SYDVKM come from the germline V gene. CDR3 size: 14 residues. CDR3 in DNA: TGTGCCAGCCGGAGGCCGGTAGCGGGAGGGCCTCTGAACTTC. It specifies CASRRPVAGGPLNF.

The CDR3 nucleotides are TGCGCCAGCAGTCAACGAGCGAAGAAAGCGGGAGGAGGAAATGAGCAGTTCTTC. This sequence encodes CASSQRAKKAGGGNEQFF. The genes are TRBV23-1 and TRBJ2-1; 9 nucleotides line up with TRBD2. TRBV23-1 counts as an open reading frame of uncertain function. The trim removed 2 bases at V and 7 bases at J, leaving 15 bases unmatched. This CDR3 region has 18 residues.

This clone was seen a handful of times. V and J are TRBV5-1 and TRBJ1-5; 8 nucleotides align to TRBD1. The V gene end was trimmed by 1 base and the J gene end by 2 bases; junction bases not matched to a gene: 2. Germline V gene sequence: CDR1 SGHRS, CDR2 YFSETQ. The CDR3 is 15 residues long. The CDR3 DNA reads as TGCGCCAGCAGCTTGAGGGGACAGGGCAATCAGCCCCAGCATTTT. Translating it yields CASSLRGQGNQPQHF.

The CDR3 sequence is CASSIPAGGPADTQYF. DNA for the CDR3: TGTGCCAGTAGTATCCCTGCGGGGGGGCCAGCAGATACGCAGTATTTT. V and J are TRBV19 and TRBJ2-3, with 9 bases identical to TRBD2. The CDR3 length is 16 residues. J gave up 4 bases and V 3 bases, and 8 bases lay outside the gene matches. The germline CDR1 and CDR2 sequences are LNHDA and SQIVND (reference sequence).

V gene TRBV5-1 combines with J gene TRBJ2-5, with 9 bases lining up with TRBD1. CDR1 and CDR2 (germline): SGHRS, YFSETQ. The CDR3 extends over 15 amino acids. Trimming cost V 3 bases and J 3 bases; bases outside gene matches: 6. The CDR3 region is CASSYGTGSEETQYF. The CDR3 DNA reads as TGCGCCAGCAGCTATGGGACAGGGTCTGAAGAGACCCAGTACTTC.